Below, one T cell receptor (beta chain) is given with its context. Its specificity is unknown. V was pared by 1 base and J by 4 bases, with 7 bases between. The CDR3 totals 13 residues. Germline CDR1 SGHDN, CDR2 FVKESK. Primers for the PCR totalled 60 Vbeta and 13 Jbeta. Assay used: immunoSEQ multiplex PCR; TCRdb lists only in-frame clones, some missing. The repertoire has more than 80,000 clones, around 85% of them found once; the top ten carry roughly 3.6%. This entry comes from a study of cytomegalovirus exposure and HLA in healthy donors. Notes on the study in general: The majority of CMV-associated TCR beta chains were reported as apparently HLA-restricted in a later analysis. Sequencing depth roughly uniform across donors was assumed in presence/absence analyses. Through in vitro validation, a few CMV-associated chains were shown to be specific for CMV antigens.

The clonotype comes from a man in his sixties in good health and CMV-seronegative. This chain joins TRBV14 and TRBJ1-1, with D hard to call. The specimen was PBMCs. This CDR3 reads CASSQGRVTEAFF. As DNA, the CDR3 is TGTGCCAGCAGCCAAGGTCGGGTCACTGAAGCTTTCTTT. The full variable domain, in which reference TRBV14 and TRBJ1-1 provide the parts outside the CDR3, is EAGVTQFPSHSVIEKGQTVTLRCDPISGHDNLYWYRRVMGKEIKFLLHFVKESKQDESGMPNNRFLAERTGGTYSTLKVQPAELEDSGVYFCASSQGRVTEAFFGQGTRLTVV.